The next 31 T cell receptor beta chains were all read from a single sample in a study of cytomegalovirus exposure and HLA in healthy donors. PCR was performed using 60 Vbeta and 13 Jbeta primers. Produced via immunoSEQ multiplex PCR; TCRdb's table is partial and in-frame only. The repertoire holds about 110,000 clones, with more than 65% as singletons. Sequenced material: PBMCs. Receptor source: a boy younger than 18 in good health and CMV-seronegative.

This chain's CDR3 is CASSLDRGLLGAFF. Here the CDR3 DNA reads TGTGCCAGCAGCTTAGACAGGGGGCTTCTCGGAGCTTTCTTT. V usage is TRBV11-2 and J usage is TRBJ1-1, with 8 nucleotides matching TRBD1. V lost 0 bases and J lost 10; bases outside the gene matches: 7. There are 14 residues in the CDR3. Germline assignment: CDR1 SGHAT and CDR2 FQNNGV.

This clone is a singleton in its sample. The V and J genes are TRBV7-3 and TRBJ2-2; 13 nucleotides line up with TRBD2. V shed 5 bases, J shed 7 bases, and the junction held 4 bases outside the gene matches. Germline assignment: CDR1 SGHTA and CDR2 FQGTGA. This CDR3 region has 15 residues. The DNA of the CDR3 is TGTGCCAGCAGCCCGGGACTAGCGGGATTCGGGGAGCTGTTTTTT. Protein: CASSPGLAGFGELFF.

This clone was recorded a few times. The chain couples TRBV10-3 to TRBJ2-7; TRBD2 is a possible D gene (6 bases). The V and J ends lost 2 bases and 0 bases respectively, with 11 bases between them. The CDR3 extends over 15 amino acids. Germline assignment: CDR1 ENHRY and CDR2 SYGVKD. The CDR3 bases are TGTGCCATCAGTGAGACGCGGGACTTCTCCTACGAGCAGTACTTC. Protein: CAISETRDFSYEQYF.

The rearrangement links TRBV4-1 to TRBJ1-3; perhaps TRBD1 as D (6 bases). The CDR3 is made up of 16 amino acids. V was cut by 0 bases and J by 2 bases, with 11 bases left in between. Germline values: CDR1 MGHRA, CDR2 YSYEKL. The CDR3 is CASSQEYRAPGNTIYF. The CDR3 nucleotides read TGCGCCAGCAGCCAAGAGTACAGGGCCCCTGGAAACACCATATATTTT.

The sample holds a few counts of this clone. The chain is built from TRBV5-4 and TRBJ2-5; TRBD1 matches 7 bases. The length of the CDR3 is 15 residues. The V gene's germline CDR1 is SGHNT and CDR2 YYREEE (reference sequence). V trimming: 4 bases; J trimming: 2 bases; junction bases outside the gene matches: 8. The chain's CDR3 is CASSQLGTAQETQYF. CDR3 in DNA: TGTGCCAGCAGCCAATTAGGGACAGCACAAGAGACCCAGTACTTC.

The chain carries TRBV9 and TRBJ2-1, with a tentative D call TRBD2 (6 bases). Germline V gives CDR1 SGDLS, CDR2 YYNGEE. The CDR3 is 15 residues long. Between the trimmed V and J ends, which lost 0 bases and 4 bases, there was a span of 11 bases. The CDR3 region has the DNA TGTGCCAGCAGCGTAGCGGGAGTTTATTACAATGAGCAGTTCTTC. This sequence encodes CASSVAGVYYNEQFF.

The chain joins TRBV5-1 to TRBJ2-3; maybe TRBD1 (5 bases). The CDR3 consists of 16 residues. Germline loops: CDR1 SGHRS, CDR2 YFSETQ. The V gene lost 4 bases and the J gene lost 0 bases, with 15 bases spanning the gap. DNA for the CDR3: TGCGCCAGCAGCGTATACCAGGGTGCTAGCACAGATACGCAGTATTTT. Protein sequence: CASSVYQGASTDTQYF. Supplemented by reference TRBV5-1 and TRBJ2-3, the full variable domain reads KAGVTQTPRYLIKTRGQQVTLSCSPISGHRSVSWYQQTPGQGLQFLFEYFSETQRNKGNFPGRFSGRQFSNSRSEMNVSTLELGDSALYLCASSVYQGASTDTQYFGPGTRLTVL.

The gene calls are TRBV5-1 and TRBJ2-5; weak D call: TRBD2 (5 bases). Germline V lookup: CDR1 SGHRS, CDR2 YFSETQ. The length of the CDR3 is 15 residues. Trimming removed 1 base from V and 1 base from J, with 11 bases in between. CDR3 in DNA: TGCGCCAGCAGCTTGAGAGCGGAGCCCCAAGAGACCCAGTACTTC. Residues: CASSLRAEPQETQYF.

This chain uses TRBV7-6 with TRBJ2-1; D unclear. The germline V gene has CDR1 SGHVS and CDR2 FNYEAQ. The CDR3 spans 15 residues. Trimming removed 3 bases at V and 2 bases at J, with 11 bases between. The chain's CDR3 is CASSFLGGTYNEQFF. The DNA of the CDR3 is TGTGCCAGCAGCTTCCTAGGTGGAACCTACAATGAGCAGTTCTTC.

CDR3 in DNA: TGTGCCAGCAGCCCCACAGGGGCAGAAGACGAGCAGTACTTC. It encodes CASSPTGAEDEQYF. The chain recombines TRBV27 with TRBJ2-7; TRBD1 aligns across 7 bases. The CDR3 runs 14 residues. Germline loops: CDR1 MNHEY, CDR2 SMNVEV (reference sequence). The trim removed 6 bases at V and 5 bases at J, leaving 10 bases unmatched.

V and J are TRBV27 and TRBJ1-1; D call uncertain. Looked up from germline, CDR1 is MNHEY and CDR2 is SMNVEV (reference sequence). Trimming took 6 bases from V and 4 from J, leaving 9 bases between them. This CDR3 is 12 amino acids long. This CDR3 is CASSPRGTEAFF. The CDR3, as DNA: TGTGCCAGCAGCCCCCGGGGCACTGAAGCTTTCTTT.

The rearrangement joins TRBV7-3 to TRBJ2-6, with D possibly matching TRBD2 (6 bases). The CDR3 is made up of 14 amino acids. Germline CDR1 and CDR2: SGHTA and FQGTGA. Between the trimmed V and J ends, which lost 3 bases and 3 bases, there was a span of 6 bases. CDR3 nucleotides: TGTGCCAGCAGCTTGGGAGGTGGGGCCAACGTCCTGACTTTC. Amino acid sequence: CASSLGGGANVLTF. Full variable domain (outside the CDR3, taken from reference TRBV7-3 and TRBJ2-6): GAGVSQTPSNKVTEKGKYVELRCDPISGHTALYWYRQSLGQGPEFLIYFQGTGAADDSGLPNDRFFAVRPEGSVSTLKIQRTERGDSAVYLCASSLGGGANVLTFGAGSRLTVL.

V and J are TRBV6-5 and TRBJ2-3; D unresolved. The V end was cut by 5 bases, the J end by 6 bases, with 9 bases between. CDR1 is MNHEY and CDR2 is SVGAGI in the germline V gene. The CDR3 is 12 residues long. CDR3 in amino acids: CASSRQEDTQYF. The DNA of the CDR3 is TGTGCCAGCAGTCGACAAGAGGATACGCAGTATTTT.

This clone has only a few counts. The rearrangement links TRBV10-1 to TRBJ2-5; possibly TRBD2 for D (6 bases). This CDR3 comprises 13 residues. Germline V lookup: CDR1 WNHNN, CDR2 SYGVQD (reference sequence). V shed 8 bases and J shed 5 bases, with 15 bases lying between them. CDR3 DNA sequence: TGCGCCAGCCAAAGGAGGGCTGGCGAGACCCAGTACTTC. This encodes CASQRRAGETQYF.

The rearrangement joins TRBV18 to TRBJ2-1; 7 bases are a match to TRBD2. The V gene end was trimmed by 2 bases and the J gene end by 4 bases; junction bases not matched to a gene: 8. This CDR3 region has 16 residues. CDR1 is KGHSH and CDR2 is LQKENI in the germline V gene. CDR3 nucleotides: TGTGCCAGCTCACCAGTCGGGGAGGGATTATACAATGAGCAGTTCTTC. Translation gives CASSPVGEGLYNEQFF.

The V call is TRBV30, the J call TRBJ2-3; 11 nucleotides line up with TRBD1. CDR3 length equals 14 residues. Germline assignment: CDR1 GTSNPN and CDR2 SVGIG (reference sequence). J lost 5 bases, V lost 3 bases, and 4 bases had no gene match. Here the CDR3 DNA reads TGTGCCTGGAGCCGGACAGGGGGCAAAGATACGCAGTATTTT. Translating it yields CAWSRTGGKDTQYF.

This clone was detected a few times. This sequence joins TRBV18 and TRBJ2-7; the D gene is possibly TRBD1 (6 bases). Germline V gene data show CDR1 as KGHSH and CDR2 as LQKENI. V was clipped by 5 bases and J by 4 bases, with 15 bases between them. The CDR3 is made up of 14 amino acids. The CDR3 DNA follows: TGTGCCAGCTCATCAGGGGCCTCACCGTACGAGCAGTACTTC. Its protein is CASSSGASPYEQYF.

The rearrangement uses TRBV1 and TRBJ1-2. TRBV1 is described as a pseudogene. This CDR3 has 12 amino acids. The CDR3 sequence is CTSGRRGYGYTF. CDR3 sequence (DNA): TGCACCAGCGGAAGGAGAGGGTATGGCTACACCTTC.

This chain links TRBV7-9 with TRBJ1-3; D gene uncertain. V was shortened by 1 base and J by 0 bases, with 10 bases between the two germline ends. The CDR3 is 16 residues long. Germline assignment: CDR1 SEHNR and CDR2 FQNEAQ (reference sequence). The CDR3 DNA is TGTGCCAGCAGCTTAGGTTATGTGTTCTCTGGAAACACCATATATTTT. Translation gives CASSLGYVFSGNTIYF. The whole variable domain, remainder taken from reference TRBV7-9 and TRBJ1-3, is DTGVSQNPRHKITKRGQNVTFRCDPISEHNRLYWYRQTLGQGPEFLTYFQNEAQLEKSRLLSDRFSAERPKGSFSTLEIQRTEQGDSAMYLCASSLGYVFSGNTIYFGEGSWLTVV.

The chain joins TRBV25-1 to TRBJ2-3; D might be TRBD1 (5 bases). V was cut by 0 bases and J by 3 bases, with 13 bases left in between. The length of the CDR3 is 16 residues. CDR1 is MGHDK, CDR2 SYGVNS, per germline. The CDR3 spells CASSEYWQGWTDTQYF. The CDR3 region has the DNA TGTGCCAGCAGTGAATATTGGCAGGGTTGGACAGATACGCAGTATTTT.

The chain uses TRBV11-3 and TRBJ2-3; 8 bases agree with TRBD1. Germline assignment: CDR1 SGHNT and CDR2 YENEEA. Trimming took 5 bases from V and 2 from J; bases not matched to a gene: 3. The CDR3 extends over 14 amino acids. CDR3 DNA sequence: TGTGCCAGCAGCGCACAGGGGGTCACAGATACGCAGTATTTT. Protein sequence: CASSAQGVTDTQYF.

This chain uses TRBV5-6 with TRBJ1-1; D is uncertain. The CDR3 is 15 amino acids. V dropped 4 bases and J dropped 6 bases, with 19 bases sitting between them. Germline CDR1 is SGHDT and CDR2 is YYEEEE. In nucleotides, the CDR3 is TGTGCCAGCAGCCCTTTTCCGGGATTAGGGTCTGAAGCTTTCTTT. This encodes CASSPFPGLGSEAFF.

This chain links TRBV5-1 with TRBJ2-2; D is perhaps TRBD2 (5 bases). The CDR3 is 15 residues long. V was trimmed by 1 base and J by 1 base, leaving 8 bases between them. CDR1 and CDR2 from the germline V gene are SGHRS and YFSETQ. CDR3 sequence: CASSLYRGNTGELFF. CDR3 bases: TGCGCCAGCAGCTTGTATCGGGGGAACACCGGGGAGCTGTTTTTT.

The rearrangement joins TRBV30 to TRBJ2-5; 13 bases match TRBD2. The CDR3 has 15 amino acids. Germline V gives CDR1 GTSNPN, CDR2 SVGIG (reference sequence). The ends lost 2 bases at V and 5 bases at J; junction bases unmatched: 5. The CDR3 is CAWSRTSGSGETQYF. CDR3 DNA: TGTGCCTGGAGTAGGACTAGCGGGAGTGGGGAGACCCAGTACTTC.

The V gene is TRBV11-2, the J gene TRBJ2-5; TRBD1 matches at 7 bases. Germline assignment: CDR1 SGHAT and CDR2 FQNNGV. V was pared by 3 bases and J by 5 bases, with 9 bases of the junction left unmatched. CDR3 size: 15 residues. CDR3 sequence reads: CASSLDRWRDETQYF. CDR3 sequence (DNA): TGTGCCAGCAGCTTGGACAGGTGGCGAGATGAGACCCAGTACTTC.

V and J are TRBV5-4 and TRBJ2-3; no clear D gene. Per germline, CDR1 SGHNT and CDR2 YYREEE (reference sequence). The V and J ends lost 0 bases and 3 bases respectively, with 5 bases between them. This CDR3 is built from 13 residues. CDR3 sequence: CASSLDGTDTQYF. In DNA, the CDR3 is TGTGCCAGCAGCTTGGACGGGACAGATACGCAGTATTTT. Looking up the rest from reference TRBV5-4 and TRBJ2-3 gives the full variable domain: ETGVTQSPTHLIKTRGQQVTLRCSSQSGHNTVSWYQQALGQGPQFIFQYYREEENGRGNFPPRFSGLQFPNYSSELNVNALELDDSALYLCASSLDGTDTQYFGPGTRLTVL.

V usage is TRBV10-3 and J usage is TRBJ2-5; maybe TRBD1 (5 bases). The CDR3 extends over 13 amino acids. The germline V gene encodes CDR1 ENHRY and CDR2 SYGVKD. Trimming took off 4 bases at V and 3 bases at J, with 9 bases between the two ends. The CDR3 loop reads CAISVSTEETQYF. The CDR3 bases are TGTGCCATCAGTGTTTCGACAGAAGAGACCCAGTACTTC.

The chain recombines TRBV19 with TRBJ2-1; 8 nucleotides line up with TRBD1. The CDR3 is 15 residues long. Germline-derived CDR1 and CDR2 are LNHDA and SQIVND (reference sequence). Unmatched junction bases numbered 9, after V lost 7 bases and J lost 4 bases. DNA of the CDR3: TGTGCCAGTATGGATCCCGGGACAGGTTACAATGAGCAGTTCTTC. Protein: CASMDPGTGYNEQFF.

CDR3 sequence reads: CSVEGGRGITDTQYF. CDR3 DNA: TGCAGCGTTGAGGGGGGTCGTGGGATCACAGATACGCAGTATTTT. This sequence joins TRBV29-1 and TRBJ2-3, with D perhaps matching TRBD2 (6 bases). With 3 bases removed from V and 2 bases from J, the gap between germline ends came to 15 bases. In germline, CDR1 is SQVTM, CDR2 ANQGSEA. This CDR3 is built from 15 residues.

The CDR3 reads CASSRGSDPDNEQFF. DNA of the CDR3: TGCGCCAGCAGCAGAGGTAGCGATCCCGACAATGAGCAGTTCTTC. The rearrangement uses TRBV5-1 and TRBJ2-1; possibly TRBD2 for D (5 bases). V was trimmed by 4 bases and J by 5 bases, leaving 16 bases between them. The CDR3 runs to 15 residues. Looked up from germline, CDR1 is SGHRS and CDR2 is YFSETQ. The entire variable domain, with the rest obtained from reference TRBV5-1 and TRBJ2-1, is as follows: KAGVTQTPRYLIKTRGQQVTLSCSPISGHRSVSWYQQTPGQGLQFLFEYFSETQRNKGNFPGRFSGRQFSNSRSEMNVSTLELGDSALYLCASSRGSDPDNEQFFGPGTRLTVL.

This sequence joins TRBV5-4 and TRBJ2-1, with TRBD2 matching over 8 bases. V was clipped by 4 bases and J by 4 bases; unmatched bases: 7. Germline-derived CDR1 and CDR2 are SGHNT and YYREEE (reference sequence). This CDR3 contains 15 residues. In nucleotides, the CDR3 is TGTGCCAGCAGCCCAAGGACTAGCCATTACAATGAGCAGTTCTTC. Protein product: CASSPRTSHYNEQFF.